One sample yielded the 24 T cell receptor beta chains listed below, sequenced in a study of spatial heterogeneity in lung cancer. Study-wide points: Expanded alpha and beta TCR counts within tumors tracked tumor mutation counts.

The time point was: sample taken at primary tumor resection. Which antigens these TCRs recognize remains unknown. TCRdb processed the 5' RACE reads anew with MiXCR; each CDR3 protein has one entry. The sample yields roughly 19,000 distinct CDR3 sequences, about 7.5% seen once. This specimen consisted of lung tumor tissue, obtained at surgery. The receptors here all came from a male donor with early-stage non-small cell lung cancer.

This clonotype was seen at least ten times. The chain has TRBV6-6 and TRBJ2-7; 7 positions agree with TRBD1. This CDR3 is 13 amino acids long. In germline, CDR1 is MNHNY, CDR2 SVGAGI (reference sequence). V trimming: 5 bases; J trimming: 4 bases; junction bases outside the gene matches: 5. CDR3 region: CASSPGTVYEQYF. The CDR3 nucleotides read TGTGCCAGCAGTCCCGGGACAGTATACGAGCAGTACTTC.

This clonotype has at least ten counts. This chain uses TRBV7-6 with TRBJ1-2; TRBD1 aligns across 9 bases. The CDR3 has 16 residues. V shed 7 bases, J shed 4 bases, and the junction held 13 bases outside the gene matches. Germline-derived CDR1 and CDR2 are SGHVS and FNYEAQ. CDR3 in amino acids: CASTGPLGQGPYGYTF. Written as DNA, the CDR3 is TGTGCCAGCACCGGACCCCTCGGACAGGGGCCCTATGGCTACACCTTC. The full variable domain, with the rest looked up from reference TRBV7-6 and TRBJ1-2, is GAGVSQSPRYKVTKRGQDVALRCDPISGHVSLYWYRQALGQGPEFLTYFNYEAQQDKSGLPNDRFSAERPEGSISTLTIQRTEQRDSAMYRCASTGPLGQGPYGYTFGSGTRLTVV.

This clonotype was observed at least ten times. Mismatch with germline at one junction end may stem from a read error. The V and J genes are TRBV6-1 and TRBJ2-7; D unclear. Germline V lookup: CDR1 MNHNS, CDR2 SASEGT. The CDR3 covers 13 residues. The CDR3 DNA sequence: TGCGTTAGTGGGGTGTCATCGACCTACGAGCAGTACTTC. It encodes CVSGVSSTYEQYF.

This clonotype was counted a few times. The J gene is TRBJ2-2, the V gene TRBV29-1; D is perhaps TRBD2 (5 bases). CDR1 and CDR2 (germline): SQVTM, ANQGSEA. V gave up 0 bases and J gave up 1 base, with 9 bases separating them. The CDR3 spans 15 residues. The CDR3 loop is CSVEDLGLNTGELFF. CDR3 nucleotides: TGCAGCGTTGAAGACCTTGGACTGAACACCGGGGAGCTGTTTTTT.

The chain has TRBV6-2 or TRBV6-3 and TRBJ1-5, with D possibly being TRBD1 (6 bases). Trimming pared 4 bases from V and 4 bases from J, leaving 8 bases between. The CDR3 contains 13 residues. Germline-derived CDR1 and CDR2 are MNHEY and SVGEGT. This CDR3 reads CASSLDRNQPQHF. CDR3 bases: TGTGCCAGCAGTTTGGACAGAAATCAGCCCCAGCATTTT.

The chain joins TRBV6-2 or TRBV6-3 to TRBJ2-1; either TRBD1 or TRBD2 may supply D (6 bases each). Germline V CDR1 and CDR2: MNHEY, SVGEGT. V was shortened by 5 bases and J by 6 bases, with 20 bases between the two germline ends. The CDR3 consists of 16 residues. The CDR3 coding sequence is TGTGCCAGCAGTGCCCTTGGGGGGCAGTCTTCCAATGAGCAGTTCTTC. Its protein product is CASSALGGQSSNEQFF.

The sample holds many counts of this clonotype. The V gene is TRBV19, the J gene TRBJ1-6; D is possibly TRBD1 (5 bases). The V gene lost 4 bases and the J gene lost 5 bases, with 12 bases spanning the gap. Germline V lookup: CDR1 LNHDA, CDR2 SQIVND (reference sequence). This CDR3 is 15 amino acids long. The CDR3 bases are TGTGCCAGTAGTAGATCGGACACTCATAATTCACCCCTCCACTTT. It yields the protein CASSRSDTHNSPLHF.

This clonotype came up a few times. The rearrangement joins TRBV10-3 to TRBJ1-5; D remains unclear. The CDR3 loop spans 14 amino acids. The germline V gene encodes CDR1 ENHRY and CDR2 SYGVKD. V was trimmed by 0 bases and J by 1 base, leaving 4 bases between them. The CDR3 region is CAISESSSNQPQHF. The CDR3 region has the DNA TGTGCCATCAGTGAGTCGTCCAGCAATCAGCCCCAGCATTTT.

The chain has TRBV4-3 and TRBJ1-2; possible D gene TRBD1, 5 bases. The V gene lost 0 bases and the J gene lost 8 bases, with 13 bases spanning the gap. This CDR3 has 14 residues. CDR1 LGHNA and CDR2 YSLEER come from the germline V gene. The CDR3 reads CASSQDWGEYGYTF. The CDR3 region has the DNA TGCGCCAGCAGCCAAGATTGGGGCGAATACGGCTACACCTTC.

This clonotype was observed a few times. The rearrangement joins TRBV4-2 to TRBJ1-4; 12 bases line up with TRBD1. V shed 3 bases, J shed 7 bases, and the junction held 3 bases outside the gene matches. Germline CDR1 and CDR2: LGHNA and YNFKEQ. The CDR3 has 15 residues. DNA of the CDR3: TGTGCCAGCAGCCATGGGACAGGGGGCAGTGAAAAACTGTTTTTT. Amino acid sequence: CASSHGTGGSEKLFF.

This clonotype was counted many times. The V and J genes are TRBV28 and TRBJ2-1; D not resolved. The V end lost 0 bases, the J end lost 6 bases, and 21 bases lay between the germline ends. The germline CDR1 and CDR2 sequences are MDHEN and SYDVKM. This CDR3 has 18 residues. The CDR3, as DNA: TGTGCCAGCAGTTTATGGATGATTGGCGCATGGCTTGGCAATGAGCAGTTCTTC. It translates to CASSLWMIGAWLGNEQFF.

This clonotype was seen repeatedly, ten times or more. The rearrangement links TRBV7-8 to TRBJ1-4; 7 bases are a match to TRBD1. With 5 bases clipped from V and 0 bases from J, the junction kept 6 bases outside the gene matches. This CDR3 contains 16 residues. Germline V lookup: CDR1 SGHVS, CDR2 FQNEAQ. The CDR3 reads CASSNRDRATNEKLFF. The CDR3 nucleotides are TGTGCCAGCAGCAACCGGGACAGAGCAACTAATGAAAAACTGTTTTTT.

This clonotype was seen at least ten times. This chain links TRBV7-2 with TRBJ1-5; D not certain. V gave up 4 bases and J gave up 4 bases, with 11 bases separating them. This CDR3 has 14 residues. CDR1 is SGHTA and CDR2 is FQGNSA in the germline V gene. CDR3 DNA: TGTGCCAGCAGCTCGCGGCTGGCAAATCAGCCCCAGCATTTT. Translation gives CASSSRLANQPQHF.

This clonotype was observed many times. The chain has TRBV21-1 and TRBJ1-2; the DNA was not used to check the table's D call, TRBD1. TRBV21-1 is designated a pseudogene. The CDR3 has 15 amino acids. The CDR3, as DNA: TGTGCCAGCAGCCCCCAGAACAGGGGAGGCTATGGCTACACCTTC. Its translation: CASSPQNRGGYGYTF.

This clonotype was counted ten times or more. The rearrangement links TRBV11-2 to TRBJ1-6; D unclear. Germline CDR1 is SGHAT and CDR2 is FQNNGV. The CDR3 is 14 residues long. Between the trimmed V and J ends, which lost 8 bases and 9 bases, there was a span of 17 bases. The CDR3: CASGITYPFSPLHF. CDR3 nucleotide sequence: TGTGCCAGCGGGATTACATACCCTTTTTCACCCCTCCACTTT.

Ten or more counts support this clonotype. The gene calls are TRBV2 and TRBJ1-5; weak D call: TRBD1 (6 bases). The germline V and J ends were trimmed by 0 bases and 1 base, with 10 bases remaining between them. The CDR3 totals 16 residues. Germline CDR1 reads SNHLY; CDR2 reads FYNNEI. Here the CDR3 reads CASSEALRGSNQPQHF. The CDR3, as DNA: TGTGCCAGCAGTGAAGCGTTGAGGGGGAGCAATCAGCCCCAGCATTTT.

This clonotype came up once. A single base separates this from a much larger clone, so it may be a read error. J is TRBJ1-4 and V is TRBV9; D possibly corresponds to TRBD1 (6 bases). Germline lookup yields CDR1 SGDLS and CDR2 YYNGEE. The CDR3 runs to 15 residues. CDR3 protein: CASSVTGGRGEKRFF. The CDR3 nucleotides read TGTGCCAGCAGCGTCACGGGGGGCCGGGGTGAAAAACGGTTTTTT.

The chain joins TRBV12-3 or TRBV12-4 to TRBJ1-5; possibly TRBD1 for D (5 bases). Trimming took 6 bases from V and 7 from J, leaving 19 bases between them. The CDR3 contains 15 residues. In DNA form, the CDR3 reads TGTGCCAGCAGGTCCCCCGGGTACCAGGGCCAGCCCCAGCATTTT. It yields the protein CASRSPGYQGQPQHF.

This clonotype was detected ten times or more. The V call is TRBV9, the J call TRBJ2-5; TRBD1 matches at 10 bases. The trim removed 4 bases at V and 3 bases at J, leaving 6 bases unmatched. The CDR3 has 15 amino acids. The germline V gene encodes CDR1 SGDLS and CDR2 YYNGEE. CDR3 residues: CASSFLGTGEETQYF. The CDR3 DNA reads as TGTGCCAGCAGCTTCCTCGGGACAGGGGAAGAGACCCAGTACTTC.

This clonotype was detected many times. The chain has TRBV3-1 and TRBJ1-6; a possible D gene is TRBD1 (5 bases). Trimming removed 5 bases at V and 0 bases at J, with 11 bases between. The germline CDR1 and CDR2 sequences are LGHDT and YNNKEL (reference sequence). This CDR3 has 16 residues. The CDR3 nucleotides are TGTGCCAGCAGCGCAGGACACAACTCCTATAATTCACCCCTCCACTTT. This gives the protein CASSAGHNSYNSPLHF.

In its sample, this clonotype is medium-sized. This chain uses TRBV5-1 with TRBJ2-5; 7 nucleotides match TRBD1. The junction had 5 bases not matched to a gene; V was cut back by 2 bases and J by 1 base. The germline V gene has CDR1 SGHRS and CDR2 YFSETQ. The CDR3 spans 15 residues. CDR3 sequence (DNA): TGCGCCAGCAGCTTTGTGGGGGACAGCCAAGAGACCCAGTACTTC. Translating it yields CASSFVGDSQETQYF.

This clonotype was observed a few times. The V call is TRBV7-9, the J call TRBJ2-2; 9 positions match TRBD1. CDR1 and CDR2 (germline): SEHNR, FQNEAQ (reference sequence). Losses at the gene ends were 4 bases for V and 2 bases for J; bases not matched to a gene: 5. This CDR3 is built from 16 residues. The CDR3, as DNA: TGTGCCAGCAGCTCCTCGGGACAGGGCAACACCGGGGAGCTGTTTTTT. It is translated as CASSSSGQGNTGELFF.

The chain couples TRBV5-1 to TRBJ1-5, with 8 bases fitting TRBD1. Trimming at V came to 2 bases and at J to 6 bases, leaving 4 bases not matched to a gene. The germline V gene encodes CDR1 SGHRS and CDR2 YFSETQ. The CDR3 has 14 amino acids. The CDR3 spells CASSLGTGFQPQHF. CDR3 coding DNA: TGCGCCAGCAGCTTAGGGACAGGATTTCAGCCCCAGCATTTT.

Judged by abundance, this clonotype is large. The chain recombines TRBV29-1 with TRBJ2-2; D tentatively fits TRBD1 or TRBD2 (5 bases each). Between the trimmed V and J ends, which lost 8 bases and 5 bases, there was a span of 12 bases. The V gene's germline CDR1 is SQVTM and CDR2 ANQGSEA. This CDR3 spans 12 amino acids. CDR3: CSYRGSTGELFF. DNA of the CDR3: TGCAGCTACCGGGGCAGTACCGGGGAGCTGTTTTTT.